This TCR beta chain came from a study of identical twins. TCRdb called the 5' RACE reads again in MiXCR, with one record for every CDR3 protein. The sample lists approximately 500,000 distinct CDR3 sequences, 24% seen once, with about 3% in the top ten. Study-level results: Twins shared beta out-of-frame sequences in excess, but this excess was weaker.

Germline assignment: CDR1 MNHNS and CDR2 SASEGT. This CDR3 comprises 16 residues. V dropped 6 bases and J dropped 7; count of bases not matched to a gene: 10. In the case of this clonotype: Antigen: not known.

These data were also filed under a second study, of T cells expressing NK-cell markers. Turning to that study: It was sorted CD3+CD56+NKG2C+, CD3+CD56+NKG2C- and CD3+CD56-NKG2C+ T cells that supplied the TCR beta repertoires.

The specimen was CD4+ T cells sorted from blood. This clonotype originated in a woman in her late teens or twenties in good health. The J gene is TRBJ2-1, the V gene TRBV6-1; 12 bases are shared with TRBD2. CDR3 nucleotide sequence: TGTGCCAGCAGCACTCTAGCGGGAGGGCCTCTTAATGAGCAGTTCTTC. Its protein product is CASSTLAGGPLNEQFF.